The next 21 T cell receptor beta chains were all read from a single sample in a study of blood T cell repertoires in COVID-19. Clones were read by immunoSEQ multiplex PCR, and TCRdb kept only the in-frame ones, dropping some. The data contain approximately 210,000 clones, 70% to 85% of them singletons. The specimen sequenced was PBMCs or T cells enriched from blood (not recorded which). The receptors were sampled from a woman aged 60-75 years who had recovered from COVID-19.

The rearrangement links TRBV2 to TRBJ1-2; 7 nucleotides match TRBD1. Germline loops: CDR1 SNHLY, CDR2 FYNNEI. This CDR3 is 12 amino acids long. The V segment lost 7 bases and the J segment 2 bases; nucleotides outside the gene matches: 1. The CDR3 nucleotides read TGTGCCAGCATGGGACAGAACTATGGCTACACCTTC. It specifies CASMGQNYGYTF.

This rearrangement joins TRBV19 to TRBJ2-7, with 8 positions matching TRBD2. J lost 3 bases, V lost 7 bases, and 11 bases had no gene match. The CDR3 covers 15 residues. Germline V gene sequence: CDR1 LNHDA, CDR2 SQIVND (reference sequence). CDR3 protein: CASTQRGLVFYEQYF. The DNA of the CDR3 is TGTGCCAGTACCCAACGGGGACTAGTCTTCTACGAGCAGTACTTC. The variable domain in full, with the rest retrieved from reference TRBV19 and TRBJ2-7, is DGGITQSPKYLFRKEGQNVTLSCEQNLNHDAMYWYRQDPGQGLRLIYYSQIVNDFQKGDIAEGYSVSREKKESFPLTVTSAQKNPTAFYLCASTQRGLVFYEQYFGPGTRLTVT.

The chain recombines TRBV6-2 or TRBV6-3 with TRBJ1-1; D is unresolved. CDR1 MNHEY and CDR2 SVGEGT come from the germline V gene. The V end lost 0 bases, the J end lost 3 bases, and 14 bases lay between the germline ends. CDR3 length equals 16 residues. CDR3 nucleotide sequence: TGTGCCAGCAGTTACTCAACGAGACGGGAGGACACTGAAGCTTTCTTT. Amino acids: CASSYSTRREDTEAFF.

This chain connects TRBV19 to TRBJ2-1, with D perhaps matching TRBD2 (5 bases). The CDR3 is 17 residues long. Trimming pared 9 bases from V and 0 bases from J, leaving 21 bases between. Germline loops: CDR1 LNHDA, CDR2 SQIVND (reference sequence). The CDR3 DNA reads TGTGCCAGCCGAGGACTCCCACTATCGAGCTCCTACAATGAGCAGTTCTTC. This gives the protein CASRGLPLSSSYNEQFF.

The gene calls are TRBV14 and TRBJ2-5, with 9 positions matching TRBD1. This CDR3 contains 16 residues. Looked up from germline, CDR1 is SGHDN and CDR2 is FVKESK. The junction had 9 bases not matched to a gene; V was cut back by 4 bases and J by 3 bases. The CDR3 is CASSRIGGTGKETQYF. The DNA of the CDR3 is TGTGCCAGCAGCCGGATCGGGGGGACAGGGAAAGAGACCCAGTACTTC.

This clone was seen once. The chain uses TRBV6-2 or TRBV6-3 and TRBJ1-2, with D hard to call. Trimming stripped 5 bases from V and 2 bases from J, with 9 bases between. The CDR3 extends over 13 amino acids. CDR1 is MNHEY and CDR2 is SVGEGT in the germline V gene. The CDR3 DNA sequence: TGTGCCAGCAGTCCCTGGGCCAACTATGGCTACACCTTC. It specifies CASSPWANYGYTF.

The rearrangement joins TRBV6-5 to TRBJ1-2; D uncertain. CDR3 length equals 12 residues. Germline V gene data show CDR1 as MNHEY and CDR2 as SVGAGI. The CDR3 DNA follows: TGTGCTCGGTCGTTAAGAAGGAGTGGCTACACCTTC. This sequence encodes CARSLRRSGYTF.

The chain recombines TRBV4-3 with TRBJ2-5; D uncertain. The V and J ends lost 4 bases and 5 bases respectively, with 23 bases between them. The CDR3 is 17 residues long. CDR1 is LGHNA and CDR2 is YSLEER in the germline V gene. CDR3 region: CASSRTPALGLGETQYF. The DNA of the CDR3 is TGCGCCAGCAGCCGAACACCCGCGCTAGGATTGGGTGAGACCCAGTACTTC.

The chain carries TRBV10-3 and TRBJ1-2; D is ambiguous. The V and J ends lost 1 base and 4 bases respectively, with 16 bases between them. CDR3 length equals 16 residues. Germline CDR1 and CDR2: ENHRY and SYGVKD. The CDR3, as DNA: TGTGCCATCAGTGAGTTCGGACGGGATTACTTCTATGGCTACACCTTC. Translation gives CAISEFGRDYFYGYTF.

A few counts support this clone. This chain connects TRBV29-1 to TRBJ1-4; the match to TRBD1 covers 7 bases. The CDR3 is 13 amino acids. Germline CDR1 and CDR2: SQVTM and ANQGSEA. V shed 4 bases and J 5 bases; nucleotides not matched to a gene: 4. The CDR3 loop is CSVAGTDNEKLFF. CDR3 in DNA: TGCAGCGTTGCGGGGACAGACAATGAAAAACTGTTTTTT.

The chain employs TRBV6-2 or TRBV6-3 and TRBJ1-2, with 9 bases identical to TRBD1. After removal of 5 bases from V and 3 bases from J, the junction contained 4 bases not matched to a gene. The CDR3 is 14 amino acids. Germline CDR1 MNHEY, CDR2 SVGEGT. The CDR3 DNA follows: TGTGCCAGCAGTGTCGACAGGGGGTACTATGGCTACACCTTC. This sequence encodes CASSVDRGYYGYTF.

The genes are TRBV5-1 and TRBJ2-5, with TRBD2 matching 15 bases. CDR1 is SGHRS, CDR2 YFSETQ, per germline. V gave up 0 bases and J gave up 4 bases; unmatched junction bases: 1. There are 16 residues in the CDR3. CDR3 nucleotides: TGCGCCAGCAGCTTGGCGGGACTAGCGGGAGGAGAGACCCAGTACTTC. Amino acid sequence: CASSLAGLAGGETQYF.

The chain joins TRBV6-5 to TRBJ1-2; maybe TRBD1 (5 bases). The CDR3 extends over 12 amino acids. Germline CDR1 reads MNHEY; CDR2 reads SVGAGI. V was cut by 10 bases and J by 3 bases, with 12 bases left in between. The CDR3 here is CATAEGDYGYTF. In DNA form, the CDR3 reads TGTGCCACCGCCGAAGGGGACTATGGCTACACCTTC.

The V and J genes are TRBV12-5 and TRBJ2-2, with D possibly TRBD1 on 6 matching bases. The germline V and J ends were trimmed by 7 bases and 6 bases, with 12 bases remaining between them. Germline V gene sequence: CDR1 LGHNT, CDR2 FRNRAP. This CDR3 comprises 13 residues. The CDR3 sequence: CASARSGAGELFF. Written as DNA, the CDR3 is TGTGCTAGTGCCCGTTCAGGGGCCGGGGAGCTGTTTTTT.

The chain carries TRBV6-2 or TRBV6-3 and TRBJ2-1; D remains unclear. The CDR3 contains 14 residues. Per the germline V gene, CDR1 is MNHEY and CDR2 is SVGEGT. The V gene lost 0 bases and the J gene lost 6 bases, with 9 bases spanning the gap. Written as DNA, the CDR3 is TGTGCCAGCAGTTACTCGCACACCACCAATGAGCAGTTCTTC. Protein sequence: CASSYSHTTNEQFF.

The V call is TRBV11-3, the J call TRBJ2-4; tentatively, D is TRBD1 (6 bases). The germline V and J ends were trimmed by 3 bases and 2 bases, with 20 bases remaining between them. The germline CDR1 and CDR2 sequences are SGHNT and YENEEA. CDR3 length: 18 amino acids. The chain's CDR3 is CASSLWDIFHPTKNIQYF. Written as DNA, the CDR3 is TGTGCCAGCAGCTTGTGGGACATTTTTCATCCTACCAAAAACATTCAGTACTTC.

Turning to this clone: The same CDR3 is also encoded by other DNA sequences in this sample. The chain is built from TRBV7-9 and TRBJ1-4, with D perhaps matching TRBD1 (6 bases). Trimming left V 2 bases short and J 0 bases short, with 10 bases between. The CDR3 has 16 amino acids. CDR1 is SEHNR, CDR2 FQNEAQ, per germline (reference sequence). The CDR3 loop reads CASSLSGQPTNEKLFF. CDR3 DNA: TGTGCCAGCAGCTTAAGCGGACAGCCAACTAATGAAAAACTGTTTTTT.

V is TRBV6-4 and J is TRBJ2-2; possibly TRBD2 for D (6 bases). V was pared by 5 bases and J by 3 bases, with 13 bases between. The CDR3 loop spans 15 amino acids. Germline assignment: CDR1 MRHNA and CDR2 SNTAGT. The CDR3 DNA reads TGTGCCAGCAGTCCGCAGGGAGGCGACACCGGGGAGCTGTTTTTT. Translating gives CASSPQGGDTGELFF.

The chain is built from TRBV18 and TRBJ1-1; 7 bases map to TRBD1. This CDR3 comprises 13 residues. Per the germline V gene, CDR1 is KGHSH and CDR2 is LQKENI. Losses at the gene ends were 5 bases for V and 2 bases for J; bases not matched to a gene: 2. The CDR3 DNA reads TGTGCCAGCTCAACAGGGGACAACACTGAAGCTTTCTTT. This gives the protein CASSTGDNTEAFF.

In this sample, this clone turned up many times. The V call is TRBV13, the J call TRBJ1-2; possibly TRBD1 for D (5 bases). Trimming took off 5 bases at V and 3 bases at J, with 16 bases between the two ends. This CDR3 region has 15 residues. CDR1 PRHDT and CDR2 FYEKMQ come from the germline V gene (reference sequence). The CDR3 nucleotides are TGTGCCAGCAGCAAAGAACCCAGGGAACACTATGGCTACACCTTC. This codes for CASSKEPREHYGYTF. Full variable domain (remainder filled in from reference TRBV13 and TRBJ1-2): AAGVIQSPRHLIKEKRETATLKCYPIPRHDTVYWYQQGPGQDPQFLISFYEKMQSDKGSIPDRFSAQQFSDYHSELNMSSLELGDSALYFCASSKEPREHYGYTFGSGTRLTVV.

The chain uses TRBV6-4 and TRBJ1-2; D is ambiguous. The CDR3 loop spans 14 amino acids. Germline V gene lookup returns CDR1 MRHNA and CDR2 SNTAGT. Trimming left V 0 bases short and J 8 bases short, with 13 bases between. As DNA, the CDR3 is TGTGCCAGCAGTGACTCGGAGGGAGGAAGGGGCTACACCTTC. Translated, it gives CASSDSEGGRGYTF.